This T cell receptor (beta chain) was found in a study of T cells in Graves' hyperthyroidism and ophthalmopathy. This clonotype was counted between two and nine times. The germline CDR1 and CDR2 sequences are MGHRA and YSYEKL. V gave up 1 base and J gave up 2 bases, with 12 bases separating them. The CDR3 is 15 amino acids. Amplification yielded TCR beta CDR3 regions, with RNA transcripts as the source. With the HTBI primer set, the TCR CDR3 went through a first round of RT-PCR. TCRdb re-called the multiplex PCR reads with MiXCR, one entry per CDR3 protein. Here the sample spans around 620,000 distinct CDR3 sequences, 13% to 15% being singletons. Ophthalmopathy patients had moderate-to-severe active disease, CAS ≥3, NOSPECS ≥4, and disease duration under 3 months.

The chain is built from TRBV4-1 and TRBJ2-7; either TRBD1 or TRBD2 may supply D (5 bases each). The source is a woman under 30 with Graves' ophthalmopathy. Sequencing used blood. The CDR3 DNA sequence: TGCGCCAGCAGCCAAGGATGGGGGATCCCCTACGAGCAGTACTTC. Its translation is CASSQGWGIPYEQYF.